Below, 15 T cell receptor beta chains from the same sample are listed, as sequenced in a study of T cell responses to AZD1222 COVID-19 vaccine. The data were produced by immunoSEQ multiplex PCR, yet TCRdb's version contains in-frame clones alone and is incomplete. The data hold about 86,000 clones, with around 90% observed a single time. This material consisted of peripheral blood, taken 28 days after the second AZD1222 dose. Receptors were obtained from an adult who received the AZD1222 COVID-19 vaccine.

This chain connects TRBV5-1 to TRBJ1-1, with D hard to call. V shed 2 bases and J shed 1 base, with 6 bases lying between them. Germline V gene data show CDR1 as SGHRS and CDR2 as YFSETQ. The CDR3 is 13 amino acids. CDR3 sequence (DNA): TGCGCCAGCAGCTTTGACCGGAACACTGAAGCTTTCTTT. Translation gives CASSFDRNTEAFF.

V gene TRBV15 combines with J gene TRBJ2-7; possibly TRBD1 for D (6 bases). The CDR3 consists of 14 residues. The V gene lost 5 bases and the J gene lost 0 bases, with 11 bases spanning the gap. Germline V CDR1 and CDR2: LNHNV, YYDKDF (reference sequence). The CDR3 is CATSRRQASYEQYF. The CDR3 bases are TGTGCCACCAGCCGTCGACAGGCCTCCTACGAGCAGTACTTC.

This clone has just one count. The rearrangement uses TRBV6-5 and TRBJ1-2; a weak D match, TRBD1 (5 bases). The germline gives CDR1 MNHEY, CDR2 SVGAGI. V dropped 9 bases and J dropped 1 base, with 15 bases sitting between them. This CDR3 is 14 amino acids long. The CDR3, as DNA: TGTGCCAGTTTTAGGCAGGGCGTTAACTATGGCTACACCTTC. Its protein product is CASFRQGVNYGYTF.

The genes are TRBV16 and TRBJ2-3; 7 nucleotides match TRBD1. After removal of 2 bases from V and 5 bases from J, the junction contained 13 bases not matched to a gene. This CDR3 region has 17 residues. The germline V gene has CDR1 KGHSY and CDR2 FQNENV. CDR3 nucleotide sequence: TGTGCCAGCAGCCAACCGATTGGGGACAGCAGGAAAGATACGCAGTATTTT. This gives the protein CASSQPIGDSRKDTQYF.

This chain connects TRBV27 to TRBJ1-1; tentative D call: TRBD1 (6 bases). V gave up 0 bases and J gave up 5 bases, with 13 bases separating them. The CDR3 has 15 amino acids. Germline V gene data show CDR1 as MNHEY and CDR2 as SMNVEV (reference sequence). The DNA of the CDR3 is TGTGCCAGCAGTTTATCGAAAGGGGGGGAAACTGAAGCTTTCTTT. This sequence encodes CASSLSKGGETEAFF.

The chain joins TRBV5-8 to TRBJ2-7; TRBD2 matches at 7 bases. The CDR3 is 15 residues long. Germline CDR1 is SGHTS and CDR2 is YDEGEE. Germline trimming cut 1 base from V and 3 bases from J; bases unmatched to any gene: 7. This chain's CDR3 is CASSLSRGVSYEQYF. CDR3 in DNA: TGTGCCAGCAGCTTGTCCCGGGGGGTGAGCTACGAGCAGTACTTC.

This chain connects TRBV6-1 to TRBJ2-6; 7 bases match TRBD2. Germline V gene data show CDR1 as MNHNS and CDR2 as SASEGT. This CDR3 is built from 17 residues. Germline trimming cut 0 bases from V and 2 bases from J; bases unmatched to any gene: 4. The CDR3: CASSEALGGPGANVLTF. The CDR3 coding sequence is TGTGCCAGCAGTGAAGCGCTGGGAGGGCCTGGGGCCAACGTCCTGACTTTC.

V gene TRBV2 combines with J gene TRBJ2-7; the D call may be TRBD1 or TRBD2 (5 bases each). V lost 11 bases, J lost 3 bases, and 8 bases lay in between. Germline V gene lookup returns CDR1 SNHLY and CDR2 FYNNEI. This CDR3 contains 10 residues. The DNA for the CDR3 is TGTGCCGGGGGTTACTACGAGCAGTACGTC. As protein: CAGGYYEQYV.

This clone is a singleton in its sample. The chain is built from TRBV9 and TRBJ1-1; D is ambiguous. Germline V gene data show CDR1 as SGDLS and CDR2 as YYNGEE. Trimming pared 1 base from V and 4 bases from J, leaving 11 bases between. The CDR3 loop spans 14 amino acids. CDR3 protein: CASSVTGLSTEAFF. The CDR3, as DNA: TGTGCCAGCAGCGTAACGGGATTGAGCACTGAAGCTTTCTTT.

This chain connects TRBV5-1 to TRBJ2-2; D is perhaps TRBD2 (5 bases). The CDR3 spans 16 residues. Trimming shortened V by 1 base and J by 3 bases, and 13 bases separated the two germline ends. The germline V gene has CDR1 SGHRS and CDR2 YFSETQ. CDR3 residues: CASSLTRARDTGELFF. As DNA, the CDR3 is TGCGCCAGCAGCTTGACGAGGGCTCGGGACACCGGGGAGCTGTTTTTT.

This chain joins TRBV12-3 or TRBV12-4 and TRBJ2-2, with D unresolved. This CDR3 comprises 12 residues. V gave up 6 bases and J gave up 2 bases, with 4 bases separating them. The CDR3 bases are TGTGCCAGCAGGATAAACACCGGGGAGCTGTTTTTT. It is translated as CASRINTGELFF.

The rearrangement links TRBV5-1 to TRBJ2-1; 7 bases match TRBD2. Trimming cost V 1 base and J 0 bases; bases outside gene matches: 7. This CDR3 comprises 17 residues. Germline V gene sequence: CDR1 SGHRS, CDR2 YFSETQ. The CDR3 DNA reads TGCGCCAGCAGCTTGCTCGCGGGGGTTTCCTCCTACAATGAGCAGTTCTTC. Its protein is CASSLLAGVSSYNEQFF.

The rearrangement links TRBV4-2 to TRBJ2-7; TRBD1 aligns across 8 bases. The CDR3 is 14 amino acids. V was pared by 4 bases and J by 2 bases, with 4 bases of the junction left unmatched. In germline, CDR1 is LGHNA, CDR2 YNFKEQ. The CDR3 is CASSPGQGTYEQYF. The CDR3, as DNA: TGTGCCAGCAGCCCTGGACAGGGAACCTACGAGCAGTACTTC.

The rearrangement joins TRBV5-8 to TRBJ2-1; D is undetermined. Germline loops: CDR1 SGHTS, CDR2 YDEGEE. This CDR3 has 14 residues. Trimming cost V 2 bases and J 11 bases, with 17 bases left between them. The CDR3 here is CASSFVDRNDQQFF. The CDR3 DNA sequence: TGTGCCAGCAGCTTTGTTGATAGGAACGATCAGCAGTTCTTC. The full variable domain, in which reference TRBV5-8 and TRBJ2-1 provide the parts outside the CDR3, is EAGVTQSPTHLIKTRGQQATLRCSPISGHTSVYWYQQALGLGLQFLLWYDEGEERNRGNFPPRFSGRQFPNYSSELNVNALELEDSALYLCASSFVDRNDQQFFGPGTRLTVL.

For the CDR3, the DNA is TGTGCCAGCAGTTTATCAGTGTCAGACGAGAAATACTACGAGCAGTACTTC. It specifies CASSLSVSDEKYYEQYF. This chain uses TRBV27 with TRBJ2-7; D not certain. The germline V gene encodes CDR1 MNHEY and CDR2 SMNVEV (reference sequence). V lost 0 bases to trimming and J lost 3 bases, with 18 bases between them. This CDR3 contains 17 residues.